The TCR beta chain under discussion was sequenced for a study of CD8+ T cells in alopecia areata. Overall study results and limits: Normal scalp had lower clonality than lesional scalp, with alopecia totalis/universalis lesions showing this most strongly.

This CDR3 region has 15 residues. Per germline, CDR1 MGHDK and CDR2 SYGVNS. V trimming: 1 base; J trimming: 7 bases; junction bases outside the gene matches: 6. The authors extracted RNA and reverse transcribed it into cDNA as the sequencing template. The table came from immunoSEQ multiplex PCR; TCRdb's copy has only in-frame clones and leaves some out. This sample carries under 250,000 clones, just over 55% of them seen once, and the ten largest clones take roughly 5.3%. This clone was observed a handful of times. Its antigen is as yet unknown. The chain combines TRBV25-1 with TRBJ2-1; 8 positions agree with TRBD1. The sample was CD8+ T cells sorted from blood. This clonotype was sampled from a human donor in good health. CDR3 residues: CASSEWAGGENEQFF. CDR3 bases: TGTGCCAGCAGTGAATGGGCAGGGGGCGAGAATGAGCAGTTCTTC.